The source of this T cell receptor beta chain is a study of type 1 regulatory T cells. The study, taken as a whole, reports: Type 1 regulatory T cells had a more restricted TCR repertoire than non-type 1 regulatory T cells.

Many counts were recorded for this clonotype. The antigen is unknown. MiXCR was run by TCRdb on the reads, yielding one entry per CDR3 protein. The table lists approximately 42,000 distinct CDR3 sequences, 12% of them singletons. Trimming removed 4 bases at V and 6 bases at J, with 16 bases between. This CDR3 region has 14 residues. Per germline, CDR1 SGHKS and CDR2 YYEKEE (reference sequence). The chain links TRBV5-5 to TRBJ1-1; D remains unclear. Sequencing was done on a sample of cultured non-Tr1 T cells, either the whole culture or a sorted T cell fraction (not recorded which). The clonotype was recovered from a human donor in good health. Here the CDR3 DNA reads TGTGCCAGCAGCCTACGGGTTGAGAGGGCTGAAGCTTTCTTT. Its translation: CASSLRVERAEAFF.